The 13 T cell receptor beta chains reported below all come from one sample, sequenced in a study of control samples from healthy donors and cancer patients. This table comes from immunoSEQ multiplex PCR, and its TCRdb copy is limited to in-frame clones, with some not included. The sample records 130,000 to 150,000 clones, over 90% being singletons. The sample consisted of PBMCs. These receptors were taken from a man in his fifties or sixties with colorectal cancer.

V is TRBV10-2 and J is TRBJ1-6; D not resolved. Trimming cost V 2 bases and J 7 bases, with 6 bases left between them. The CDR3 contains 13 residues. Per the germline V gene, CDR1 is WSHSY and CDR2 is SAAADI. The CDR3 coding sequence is TGCGCCAGCAGTGAGGGCAGAAATTCACCCCTCCACTTT. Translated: CASSEGRNSPLHF.

CDR3 in amino acids: CASSWDSGYGYTF. CDR3 in DNA: TGTGCCAGCAGTTGGGACAGCGGCTATGGCTACACCTTC. The rearrangement joins TRBV6-5 to TRBJ1-2, with TRBD1 matching 7 bases. V lost 4 bases and J lost 4; bases outside the gene matches: 3. The V gene's germline CDR1 is MNHEY and CDR2 SVGAGI. This CDR3 comprises 13 residues.

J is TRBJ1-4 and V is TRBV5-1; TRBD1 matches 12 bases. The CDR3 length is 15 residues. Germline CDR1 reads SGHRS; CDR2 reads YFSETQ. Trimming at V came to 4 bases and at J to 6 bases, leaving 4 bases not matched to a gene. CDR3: CASSVGTGGDEKLFF. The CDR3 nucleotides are TGCGCCAGCAGCGTAGGGACAGGGGGCGATGAAAAACTGTTTTTT.

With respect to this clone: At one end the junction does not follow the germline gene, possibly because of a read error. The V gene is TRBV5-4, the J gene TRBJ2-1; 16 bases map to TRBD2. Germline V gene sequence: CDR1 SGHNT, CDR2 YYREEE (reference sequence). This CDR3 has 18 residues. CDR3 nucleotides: TGTGCCAGCAGCTCGGGACTAGCGGGGGGGAGCTCCTGCAATGAGCAGTTCTTC. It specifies CASSSGLAGGSSCNEQFF. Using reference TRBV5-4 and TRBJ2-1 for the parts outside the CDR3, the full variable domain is ETGVTQSPTHLIKTRGQQVTLRCSSQSGHNTVSWYQQALGQGPQFIFQYYREEENGRGNFPPRFSGLQFPNYSSELNVNALELDDSALYLCASSSGLAGGSSCNEQFFGPGTRLTVL.

The DNA of the CDR3 is TGTGCCAGCAGTCATTCGGGGGGAATATCCAGCACAGATACGCAGTATTTT. Translated, it gives CASSHSGGISSTDTQYF. The rearrangement uses TRBV7-8 and TRBJ2-3, with 7 bases identical to TRBD2. The CDR3 contains 17 residues. Trimming took 6 bases from V and 0 from J; bases not matched to a gene: 12. Germline CDR1 and CDR2: SGHVS and FQNEAQ. The complete variable domain, with remaining parts taken from reference TRBV7-8 and TRBJ2-3, reads GAGVSQSPRYKVAKRGQDVALRCDPISGHVSLFWYQQALGQGPEFLTYFQNEAQLDKSGLPSDRFFAERPEGSVSTLKIQRTQQEDSAVYLCASSHSGGISSTDTQYFGPGTRLTVL.

The CDR3 loop reads CASREPRDNSPLHF. In DNA form, the CDR3 reads TGTGCCAGTAGAGAGCCCCGGGATAATTCACCCCTCCACTTT. The J gene is TRBJ1-6, the V gene TRBV19, with no clear D. The germline gives CDR1 LNHDA, CDR2 SQIVND (reference sequence). This CDR3 is 14 amino acids long. With 6 bases removed from V and 5 bases from J, the gap between germline ends came to 11 bases.

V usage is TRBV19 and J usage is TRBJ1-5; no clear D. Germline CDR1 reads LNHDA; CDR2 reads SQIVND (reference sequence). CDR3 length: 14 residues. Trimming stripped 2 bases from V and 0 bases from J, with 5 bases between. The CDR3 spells CASSISSSNQPQHF. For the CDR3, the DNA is TGTGCCAGTAGTATATCGAGTAGCAATCAGCCCCAGCATTTT.

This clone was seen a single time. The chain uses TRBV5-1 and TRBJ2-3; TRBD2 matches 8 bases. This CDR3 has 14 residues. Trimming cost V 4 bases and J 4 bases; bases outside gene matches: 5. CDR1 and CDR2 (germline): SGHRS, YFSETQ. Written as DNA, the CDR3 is TGCGCCAGCAGCCCGGGACTAGTTTCAGATACGCAGTATTTT. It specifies CASSPGLVSDTQYF.

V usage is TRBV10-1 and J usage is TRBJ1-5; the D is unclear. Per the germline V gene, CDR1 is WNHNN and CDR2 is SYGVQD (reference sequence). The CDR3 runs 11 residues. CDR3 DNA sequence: TGCCCCTTTTTGCGCAATCAGCCCCAGCATTTT. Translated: CPFLRNQPQHF.

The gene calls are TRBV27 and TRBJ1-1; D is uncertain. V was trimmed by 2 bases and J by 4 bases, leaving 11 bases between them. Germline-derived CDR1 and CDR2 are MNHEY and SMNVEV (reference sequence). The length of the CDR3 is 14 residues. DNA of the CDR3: TGTGCCAGCAGTTTAGAAGGGTTGGCCACTGAAGCTTTCTTT. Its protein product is CASSLEGLATEAFF.

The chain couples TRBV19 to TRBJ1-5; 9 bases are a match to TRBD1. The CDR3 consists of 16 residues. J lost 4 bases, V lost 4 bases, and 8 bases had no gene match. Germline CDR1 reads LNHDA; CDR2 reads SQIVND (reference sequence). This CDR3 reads CASSSLSGTGNQPQHF. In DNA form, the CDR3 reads TGTGCCAGTAGTAGCCTTTCCGGGACAGGGAATCAGCCCCAGCATTTT.

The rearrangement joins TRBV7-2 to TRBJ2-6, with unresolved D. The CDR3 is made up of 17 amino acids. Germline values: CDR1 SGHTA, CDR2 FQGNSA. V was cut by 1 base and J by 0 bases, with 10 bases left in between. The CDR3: CASSLVGWGSGANVLTF. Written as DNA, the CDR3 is TGTGCCAGCAGCTTAGTGGGTTGGGGCTCTGGGGCCAACGTCCTGACTTTC.

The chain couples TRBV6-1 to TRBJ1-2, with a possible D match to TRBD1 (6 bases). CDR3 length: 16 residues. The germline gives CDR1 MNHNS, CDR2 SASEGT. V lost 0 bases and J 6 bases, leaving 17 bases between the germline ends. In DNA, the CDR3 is TGTGCCAGCAGTGAAGCGTTACAGGGAGGTTCTAATGGCTACACCTTC. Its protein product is CASSEALQGGSNGYTF.